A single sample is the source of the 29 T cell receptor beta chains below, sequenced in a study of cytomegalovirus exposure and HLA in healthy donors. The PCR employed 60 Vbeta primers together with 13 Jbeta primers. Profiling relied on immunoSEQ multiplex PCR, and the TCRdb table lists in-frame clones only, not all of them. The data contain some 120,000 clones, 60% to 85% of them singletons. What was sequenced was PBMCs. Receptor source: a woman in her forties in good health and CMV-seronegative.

CDR3 loop: CASSWGLAAYEQYF. In DNA form, the CDR3 reads TGCGCCAGCAGCTGGGGACTAGCGGCCTACGAGCAGTACTTC. This rearrangement joins TRBV5-1 to TRBJ2-7; 11 bases map to TRBD2. V trimming: 3 bases; J trimming: 2 bases; junction bases outside the gene matches: 1. The CDR3 spans 14 residues. The germline V gene encodes CDR1 SGHRS and CDR2 YFSETQ.

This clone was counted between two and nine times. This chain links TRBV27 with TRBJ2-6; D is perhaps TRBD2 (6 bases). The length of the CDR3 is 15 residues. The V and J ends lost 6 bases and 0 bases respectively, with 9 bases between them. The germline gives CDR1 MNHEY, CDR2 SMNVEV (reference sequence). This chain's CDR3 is CASRPGSSGANVLTF. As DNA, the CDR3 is TGTGCCAGCAGGCCCGGGAGCTCTGGGGCCAACGTCCTGACTTTC. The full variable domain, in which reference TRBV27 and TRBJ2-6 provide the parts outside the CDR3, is EAQVTQNPRYLITVTGKKLTVTCSQNMNHEYMSWYRQDPGLGLRQIYYSMNVEVTDKGDVPEGYKVSRKEKRNFPLILESPSPNQTSLYFCASRPGSSGANVLTFGAGSRLTVL.

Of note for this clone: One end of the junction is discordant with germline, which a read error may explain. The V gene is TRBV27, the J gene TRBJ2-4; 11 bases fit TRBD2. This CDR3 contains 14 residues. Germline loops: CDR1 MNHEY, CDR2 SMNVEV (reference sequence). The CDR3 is CASRSGTSGNSQYF. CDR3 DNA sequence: TGTGCCAGCAGATCCGGGACTAGCGGAAACAGTCAGTACTTC.

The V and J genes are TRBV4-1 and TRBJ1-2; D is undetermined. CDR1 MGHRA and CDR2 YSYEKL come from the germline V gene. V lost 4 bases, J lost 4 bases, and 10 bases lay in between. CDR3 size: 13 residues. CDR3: CASSLGGAYGYTF. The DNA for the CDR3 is TGCGCCAGCAGCCTAGGCGGTGCCTATGGCTACACCTTC.

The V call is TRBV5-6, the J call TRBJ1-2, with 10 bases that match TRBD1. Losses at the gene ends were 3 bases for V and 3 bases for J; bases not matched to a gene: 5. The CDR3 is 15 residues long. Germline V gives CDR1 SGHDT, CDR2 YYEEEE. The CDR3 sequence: CASSSGTGVYYGYTF. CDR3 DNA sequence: TGTGCCAGCAGCTCCGGGACAGGGGTGTACTATGGCTACACCTTC.

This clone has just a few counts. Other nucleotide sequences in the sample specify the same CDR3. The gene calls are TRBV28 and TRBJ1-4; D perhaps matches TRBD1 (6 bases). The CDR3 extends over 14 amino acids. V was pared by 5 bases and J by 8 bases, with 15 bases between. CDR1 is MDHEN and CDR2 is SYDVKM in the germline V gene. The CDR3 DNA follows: TGTGCCAGCAGTAGCGCGGGGGGGGCGGAAAAACTGTTTTTT. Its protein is CASSSAGGAEKLFF. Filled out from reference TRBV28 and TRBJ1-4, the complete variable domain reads DVKVTQSSRYLVKRTGEKVFLECVQDMDHENMFWYRQDPGLGLRLIYFSYDVKMKEKGDIPEGYSVSREKKERFSLILESASTNQTSMYLCASSSAGGAEKLFFGSGTQLSVL.

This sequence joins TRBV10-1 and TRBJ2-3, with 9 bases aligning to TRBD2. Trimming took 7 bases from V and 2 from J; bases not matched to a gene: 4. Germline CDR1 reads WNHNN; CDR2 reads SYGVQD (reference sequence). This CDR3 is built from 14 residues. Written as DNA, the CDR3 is TGCGCCAGCAATAGCGGGAGAGACACAGATACGCAGTATTTT. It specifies CASNSGRDTDTQYF.

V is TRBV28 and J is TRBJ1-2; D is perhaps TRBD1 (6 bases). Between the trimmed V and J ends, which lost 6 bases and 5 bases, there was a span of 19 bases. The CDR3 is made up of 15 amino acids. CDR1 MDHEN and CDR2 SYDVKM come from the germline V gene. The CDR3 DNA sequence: TGTGCCAGCAGGAAGAGCGGACAGATATCGTATGGCTACACCTTC. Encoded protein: CASRKSGQISYGYTF.

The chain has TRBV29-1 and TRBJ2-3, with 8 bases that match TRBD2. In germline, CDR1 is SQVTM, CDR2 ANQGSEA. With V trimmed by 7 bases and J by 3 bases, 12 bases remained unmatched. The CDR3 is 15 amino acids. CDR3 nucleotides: TGCAGCGCCTCCCCGGGAGGGGATCCAACAGATACGCAGTATTTT. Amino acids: CSASPGGDPTDTQYF.

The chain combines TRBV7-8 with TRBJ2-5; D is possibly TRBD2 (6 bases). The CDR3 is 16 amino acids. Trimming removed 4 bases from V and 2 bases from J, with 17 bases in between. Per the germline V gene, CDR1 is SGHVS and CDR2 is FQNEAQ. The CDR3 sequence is CASSSQGGTLQETQYF. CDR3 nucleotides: TGTGCCAGCAGCTCTCAAGGAGGGACGTTGCAAGAGACCCAGTACTTC. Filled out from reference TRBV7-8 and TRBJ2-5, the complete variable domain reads GAGVSQSPRYKVAKRGQDVALRCDPISGHVSLFWYQQALGQGPEFLTYFQNEAQLDKSGLPSDRFFAERPEGSVSTLKIQRTQQEDSAVYLCASSSQGGTLQETQYFGPGTRLLVL.

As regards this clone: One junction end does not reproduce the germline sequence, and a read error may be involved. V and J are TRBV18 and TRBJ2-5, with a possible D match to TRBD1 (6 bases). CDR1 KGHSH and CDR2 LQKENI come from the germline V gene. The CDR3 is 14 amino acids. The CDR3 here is CASSPPGVRETQYF. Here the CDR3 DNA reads TGTGCCAGCTCTCCACCAGGGGTCAGGGAGACCCAGTACTTC. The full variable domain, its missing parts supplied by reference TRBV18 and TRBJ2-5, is NAGVMQNPRHLVRRRGQEARLRCSPMKGHSHVYWYRQLPEEGLKFMVYLQKENIIDESGMPKERFSAEFPKEGPSILRIQQVVRGDSAAYFCASSPPGVRETQYFGPGTRLLVL.

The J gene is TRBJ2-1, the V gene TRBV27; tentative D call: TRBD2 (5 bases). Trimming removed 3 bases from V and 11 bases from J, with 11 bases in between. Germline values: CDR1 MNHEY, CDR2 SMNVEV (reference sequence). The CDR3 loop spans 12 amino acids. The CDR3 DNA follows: TGTGCCAGCAGTTTTCCGGGATTCAAGCAGTTCTTC. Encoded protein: CASSFPGFKQFF.

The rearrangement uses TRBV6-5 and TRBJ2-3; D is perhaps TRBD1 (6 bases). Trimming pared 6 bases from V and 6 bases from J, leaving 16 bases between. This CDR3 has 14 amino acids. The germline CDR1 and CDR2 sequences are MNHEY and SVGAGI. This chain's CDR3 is CASRRDTGVDTQYF. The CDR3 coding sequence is TGTGCCAGCAGAAGGGACACCGGGGTGGATACGCAGTATTTT.

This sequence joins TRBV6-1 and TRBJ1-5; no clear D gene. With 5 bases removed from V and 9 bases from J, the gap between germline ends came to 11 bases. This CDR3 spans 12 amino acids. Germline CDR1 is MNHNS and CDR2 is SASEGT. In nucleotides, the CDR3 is TGTGCCAGCAGTCTTAGCCGCTCGCCCCAGCATTTT. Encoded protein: CASSLSRSPQHF.

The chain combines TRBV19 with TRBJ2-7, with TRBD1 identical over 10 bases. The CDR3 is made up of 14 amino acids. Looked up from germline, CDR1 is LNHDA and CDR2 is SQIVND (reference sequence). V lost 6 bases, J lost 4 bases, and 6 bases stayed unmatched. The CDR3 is CASSTTGGGYEQYF. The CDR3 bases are TGTGCCAGTAGCACGACAGGGGGCGGGTACGAGCAGTACTTC.

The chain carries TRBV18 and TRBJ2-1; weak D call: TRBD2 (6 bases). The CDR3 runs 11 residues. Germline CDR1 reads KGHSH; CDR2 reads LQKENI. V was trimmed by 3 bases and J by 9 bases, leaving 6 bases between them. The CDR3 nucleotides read TGTGCCAGCTCACCCGGGGGTGAGCAGTTCTTC. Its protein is CASSPGGEQFF.

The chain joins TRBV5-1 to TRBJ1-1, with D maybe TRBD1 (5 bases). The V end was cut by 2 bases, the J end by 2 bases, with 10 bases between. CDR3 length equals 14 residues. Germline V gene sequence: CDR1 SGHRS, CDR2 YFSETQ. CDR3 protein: CASSFQGANTEAFF. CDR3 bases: TGCGCCAGCAGCTTTCAAGGGGCCAACACTGAAGCTTTCTTT.

The CDR3 DNA sequence: TGTGCCAGCAGTGAAGAAGGGGACAGCTGGCGTCAGCCCCAGCATTTT. Translated: CASSEEGDSWRQPQHF. The V call is TRBV2, the J call TRBJ1-5; 7 bases match TRBD1. The junction had 9 bases not matched to a gene; V was cut back by 1 base and J by 6 bases. Germline V gene lookup returns CDR1 SNHLY and CDR2 FYNNEI. This CDR3 has 16 amino acids.

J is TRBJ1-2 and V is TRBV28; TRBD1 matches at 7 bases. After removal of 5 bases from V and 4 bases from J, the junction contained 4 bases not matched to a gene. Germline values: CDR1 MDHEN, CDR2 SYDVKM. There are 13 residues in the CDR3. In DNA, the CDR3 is TGTGCCAGCAGTCCGACAGGGCCCTATGGCTACACCTTC. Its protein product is CASSPTGPYGYTF.

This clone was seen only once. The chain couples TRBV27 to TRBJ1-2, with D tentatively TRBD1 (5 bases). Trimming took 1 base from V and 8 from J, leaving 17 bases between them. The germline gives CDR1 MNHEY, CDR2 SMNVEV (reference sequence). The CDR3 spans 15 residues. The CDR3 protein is CASSLWGVAQEGYTF. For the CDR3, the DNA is TGTGCCAGCAGTTTATGGGGGGTGGCCCAGGAAGGCTACACCTTC.

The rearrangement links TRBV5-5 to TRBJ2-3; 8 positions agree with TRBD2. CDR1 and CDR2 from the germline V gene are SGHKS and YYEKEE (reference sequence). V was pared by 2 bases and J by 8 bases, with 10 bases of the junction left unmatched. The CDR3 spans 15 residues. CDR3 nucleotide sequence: TGTGCCAGCAGCTTAGGACTAGCTCGGGTTGGTACGCAGTATTTT. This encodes CASSLGLARVGTQYF.

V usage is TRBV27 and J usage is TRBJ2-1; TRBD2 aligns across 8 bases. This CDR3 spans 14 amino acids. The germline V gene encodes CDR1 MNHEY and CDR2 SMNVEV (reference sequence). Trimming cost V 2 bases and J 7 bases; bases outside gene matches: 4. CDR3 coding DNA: TGTGCCAGCAGTTTAAGAAGCGGGAGTAATGAGCAGTTCTTC. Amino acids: CASSLRSGSNEQFF.

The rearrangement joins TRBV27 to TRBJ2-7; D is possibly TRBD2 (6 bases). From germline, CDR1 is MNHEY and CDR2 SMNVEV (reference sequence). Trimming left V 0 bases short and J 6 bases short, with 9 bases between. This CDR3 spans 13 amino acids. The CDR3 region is CASSLSTSSEQYF. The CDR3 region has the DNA TGTGCCAGCAGTTTATCTACTAGCTCCGAGCAGTACTTC.

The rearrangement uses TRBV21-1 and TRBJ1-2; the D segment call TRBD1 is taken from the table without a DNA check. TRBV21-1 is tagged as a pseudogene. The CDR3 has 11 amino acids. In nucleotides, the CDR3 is TGTGCCAATCGGGACAGCTATGGCTACACCTTC. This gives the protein CANRDSYGYTF.

The CDR3, as DNA: TGTGCCAGCACGGGCCCAGGGGATGGCTACACCTTC. Amino acid sequence: CASTGPGDGYTF. V usage is TRBV6-5 and J usage is TRBJ1-2, with a weak D call TRBD1 (6 bases). The germline V gene has CDR1 MNHEY and CDR2 SVGAGI. The germline V and J ends were trimmed by 7 bases and 6 bases, with 12 bases remaining between them. The CDR3 loop spans 12 amino acids.

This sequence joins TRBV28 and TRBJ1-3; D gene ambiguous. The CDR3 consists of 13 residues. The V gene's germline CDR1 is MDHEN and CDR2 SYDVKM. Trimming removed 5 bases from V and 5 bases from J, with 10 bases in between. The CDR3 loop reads CASSPPDRNTIYF. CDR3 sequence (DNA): TGTGCCAGCAGTCCTCCCGACAGAAACACCATATATTTT.

CDR3 loop: CASSSRTGYEQYF. Written as DNA, the CDR3 is TGTGCCAGCAGTTCTCGGACAGGGTACGAGCAGTACTTC. This rearrangement joins TRBV6-5 to TRBJ2-7; 8 bases are a match to TRBD1. Germline CDR1 reads MNHEY; CDR2 reads SVGAGI. J was trimmed by 4 bases and V by 4 bases; bases with no gene match: 3. This CDR3 contains 13 residues.

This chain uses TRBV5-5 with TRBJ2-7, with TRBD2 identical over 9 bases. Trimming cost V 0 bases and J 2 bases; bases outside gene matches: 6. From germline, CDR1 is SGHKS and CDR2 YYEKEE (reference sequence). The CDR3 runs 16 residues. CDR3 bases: TGTGCCAGCAGCTTGGCGGCTAGCGGGGATACCTACGAGCAGTACTTC. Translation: CASSLAASGDTYEQYF.

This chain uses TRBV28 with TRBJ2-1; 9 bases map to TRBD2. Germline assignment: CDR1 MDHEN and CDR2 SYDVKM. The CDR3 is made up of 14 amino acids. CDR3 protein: CVVAGEGDYNEQFF. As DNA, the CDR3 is TGTGTCGTAGCGGGAGAGGGGGACTACAATGAGCAGTTCTTC.